A single TCR beta chain is shown here with its context. Its antigen is not identified. One junction end disagrees with the germline gene, perhaps due to a read error. These data originate in a study of blood T cells in healthy people across ages. Points from the study as a whole: Naive CD4+ cells and diversity were both higher in long-lived donors than in aged donors. Not knowing donor CMV status may have confounded expanded clonotype changes.

Through a sample-barcoded 5' primer and a J-beta primer mix, a second PCR was run for 7 to 11 cycles. Via MiXCR, TCRdb re-called the 5' RACE reads, giving one row per CDR3 protein. The sample records approximately 850,000 distinct CDR3 sequences, more than 40% being singletons. The authors extracted at least 5.5 micrograms of total RNA per sample. Germline CDR1 and CDR2: SEHNR and FQNEAQ (reference sequence). The CDR3 is 12 amino acids. The receptor's source is a man in his fifties or sixties in good health. Sample: blood. The chain combines TRBV7-9 with TRBJ2-7; D ambiguous. CDR3 bases: TGTTCCAGCAGCCGAAAATCCTACGAGCAGTACTTC. This translates into CSSSRKSYEQYF.